This TCR beta chain comes out of a study of shared clonotypes between healthy human individuals. As handled by the study authors: ImmunoSEQ yielded junction-only sequences lacking quality scores, so filtering differed. The assay was immunoSEQ multiplex PCR, and TCRdb's table has in-frame clones only and misses some. The V and J calls and clone size were taken over from that table, and D and trimming were inferred from the DNA. The table records roughly 2.5 million clones, about 92% of them present only once. CDR1 is SGHTA and CDR2 is FQGNSA in the germline V gene. This CDR3 is 15 amino acids long. V was cut by 1 base and J by 10 bases, with 14 bases left in between.

The J gene is TRBJ1-6, the V gene TRBV7-2; possible D gene TRBD1, 6 bases. The sample comprised naive CD4+ T cells sorted from blood. The subset was: CD45RA+ positively selected. The source of this sequence is a man between 18 and 35 years old in good health. CDR3 sequence (DNA): TGTGCCAGCAGCTTAGGGACAGAGATCTTCTCACCCCTCCACTTT. It encodes CASSLGTEIFSPLHF.